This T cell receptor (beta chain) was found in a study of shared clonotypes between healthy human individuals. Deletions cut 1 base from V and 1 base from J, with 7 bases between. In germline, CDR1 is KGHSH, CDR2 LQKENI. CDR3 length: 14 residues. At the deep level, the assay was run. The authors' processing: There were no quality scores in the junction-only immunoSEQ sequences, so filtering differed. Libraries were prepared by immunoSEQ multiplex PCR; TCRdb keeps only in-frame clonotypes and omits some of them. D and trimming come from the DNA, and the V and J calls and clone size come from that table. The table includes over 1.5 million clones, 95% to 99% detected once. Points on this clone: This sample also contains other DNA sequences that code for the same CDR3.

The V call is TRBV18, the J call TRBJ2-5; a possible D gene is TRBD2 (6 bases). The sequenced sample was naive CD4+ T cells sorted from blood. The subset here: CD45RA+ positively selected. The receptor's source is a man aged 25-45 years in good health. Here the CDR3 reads CASSPLGGQETQYF. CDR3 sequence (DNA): TGTGCCAGCTCACCACTCGGGGGCCAAGAGACCCAGTACTTC.